The next 13 T cell receptor beta chains were all read from a single sample in a study of glioma-infiltrating T cells after dendritic cell vaccination. Produced via immunoSEQ multiplex PCR; TCRdb's table is partial and in-frame only. The table records about 46,000 clones, around 91% of them present only once. Specified time point: after dendritic cell vaccination, including at tumor progression/relapse. The specimen comprised blood, sampled after dendritic cell vaccination. All receptors come from a human donor with glioblastoma.

This chain connects TRBV4-3 to TRBJ1-2, with D tentatively TRBD1 (6 bases). The CDR3 length is 14 residues. From germline, CDR1 is LGHNA and CDR2 YSLEER. V was trimmed by 0 bases and J by 8 bases, leaving 13 bases between them. The CDR3 region is CASSQDAGAFGYTF. CDR3 DNA: TGCGCCAGCAGCCAAGACGCGGGGGCGTTCGGCTACACCTTC.

The V and J genes are TRBV4-1 and TRBJ2-1; 8 bases agree with TRBD1. Germline V lookup: CDR1 MGHRA, CDR2 YSYEKL. V gave up 1 base and J gave up 1 base; unmatched junction bases: 6. This CDR3 is built from 17 residues. This CDR3 is CASSQGVDRVSYNEQFF. The CDR3 bases are TGCGCCAGCAGCCAAGGGGTGGACAGGGTTTCCTACAATGAGCAGTTCTTC.

This rearrangement joins TRBV6-5 to TRBJ2-5; 8 bases are shared with TRBD2. Trimming removed 7 bases from V and 7 bases from J; junction bases left unmatched: 8. CDR1 MNHEY and CDR2 SVGAGI come from the germline V gene. The CDR3 is 13 amino acids. In nucleotides, the CDR3 is TGTGCCAGCACCCGGACTAGCCTGGGGACCCAGTACTTC. This gives the protein CASTRTSLGTQYF.

This CDR3 reads CASGTGAFSGANVLTF. The CDR3 nucleotides are TGTGCCAGCGGAACAGGGGCCTTCTCTGGGGCCAACGTCCTGACTTTC. The chain carries TRBV6-6 and TRBJ2-6; 7 bases align to TRBD1. The J segment lost 0 bases and the V segment lost 8 bases, leaving 7 bases of the junction unmatched. The germline CDR1 and CDR2 sequences are MNHNY and SVGAGI (reference sequence). The CDR3 length is 16 residues.

This rearrangement joins TRBV27 to TRBJ1-1; D is uncertain. CDR3 length: 11 amino acids. Germline values: CDR1 MNHEY, CDR2 SMNVEV (reference sequence). The V gene lost 8 bases and the J gene lost 1 base, with 5 bases spanning the gap. DNA for the CDR3: TGTGCCAGCTCAAAGAACACTGAAGCTTTCTTT. As protein: CASSKNTEAFF.

The chain recombines TRBV10-3 with TRBJ2-3; 7 bases align to TRBD1. Germline values: CDR1 ENHRY, CDR2 SYGVKD. With 7 bases clipped from V and 2 bases from J, the junction kept 6 bases outside the gene matches. The CDR3 extends over 14 amino acids. The DNA of the CDR3 is TGTGCCATCAATACGGGACAGTCCACAGATACGCAGTATTTT. It translates to CAINTGQSTDTQYF.

This clone was seen just once. The chain links TRBV13 to TRBJ2-7; TRBD1 is a possible D gene (6 bases). The CDR3 is 15 residues long. V gave up 0 bases and J gave up 2 bases, with 11 bases separating them. The germline CDR1 and CDR2 sequences are PRHDT and FYEKMQ (reference sequence). DNA of the CDR3: TGTGCCAGCAGCTTAGGTGTGACAGGAACCTACGAGCAGTACTTC. Residues: CASSLGVTGTYEQYF. The full variable domain, completed using reference TRBV13 and TRBJ2-7, is AAGVIQSPRHLIKEKRETATLKCYPIPRHDTVYWYQQGPGQDPQFLISFYEKMQSDKGSIPDRFSAQQFSDYHSELNMSSLELGDSALYFCASSLGVTGTYEQYFGPGTRLTVT.

The chain carries TRBV9 and TRBJ2-1; no reliable D call. CDR1 is SGDLS, CDR2 YYNGEE, per germline. The CDR3 runs 16 residues. V lost 4 bases and J lost 4, with 18 bases in between. CDR3 residues: CASSPPERPRYNEQFF. The DNA for the CDR3 is TGTGCCAGCAGCCCCCCAGAGCGACCCAGATACAATGAGCAGTTCTTC.

The gene calls are TRBV9 and TRBJ2-7; maybe TRBD2 (5 bases). V was trimmed by 0 bases and J by 5 bases, leaving 9 bases between them. Germline V gives CDR1 SGDLS, CDR2 YYNGEE. CDR3 length: 13 amino acids. The CDR3 loop reads CASSVGGENEQYF. The CDR3 region has the DNA TGTGCCAGCAGCGTAGGGGGAGAAAACGAGCAGTACTTC.

J is TRBJ2-2 and V is TRBV28; 7 nucleotides align to TRBD2. The CDR3 runs to 15 residues. The germline V gene has CDR1 MDHEN and CDR2 SYDVKM. V trimming: 10 bases; J trimming: 4 bases; junction bases outside the gene matches: 12. This CDR3 is CATRPSGPFTGELFF. The DNA for the CDR3 is TGTGCCACCCGACCTAGCGGCCCGTTCACCGGGGAGCTGTTTTTT.

The chain uses TRBV11-1 and TRBJ2-1; maybe TRBD1 (6 bases). Germline V CDR1 and CDR2: SGHAT, FQDESV (reference sequence). Trimming shortened V by 5 bases and J by 2 bases, and 7 bases separated the two germline ends. CDR3 length: 13 amino acids. This CDR3 is CASSPGAYNEQFF. The CDR3 DNA reads TGTGCCAGCAGCCCAGGGGCCTACAATGAGCAGTTCTTC.

This chain links TRBV28 with TRBJ1-2; D remains ambiguous. V was shortened by 5 bases and J by 7 bases, with 14 bases between the two germline ends. CDR1 and CDR2 from the germline V gene are MDHEN and SYDVKM. There are 13 residues in the CDR3. The CDR3 protein is CASSRRGNGGYTF. CDR3 coding DNA: TGTGCCAGCAGTCGACGGGGAAATGGTGGCTACACCTTC.

The V gene is TRBV5-1, the J gene TRBJ2-1; 7 positions match TRBD2. V was pared by 2 bases and J by 7 bases, with 6 bases of the junction left unmatched. Looked up from germline, CDR1 is SGHRS and CDR2 is YFSETQ. The CDR3 is made up of 14 amino acids. CDR3 in DNA: TGCGCCAGCAGCTTAAGCGGTAGCGGGAATGAGCAGTTCTTC. Translated, it gives CASSLSGSGNEQFF. Filled out from reference TRBV5-1 and TRBJ2-1, the complete variable domain reads KAGVTQTPRYLIKTRGQQVTLSCSPISGHRSVSWYQQTPGQGLQFLFEYFSETQRNKGNFPGRFSGRQFSNSRSEMNVSTLELGDSALYLCASSLSGSGNEQFFGPGTRLTVL.